The clone carrying this T cell receptor beta chain was found a few times. Its antigen is still unknown. The source of the sample is a study of blood T cells in healthy people across ages. It was with a sample-barcoded 5' primer and a J-beta primer mix that a second PCR of about 6 to 11 cycles was run. The authors tagged each cDNA molecule using a template-switch adaptor with 12 random nucleotides. In TCRdb, the 5' RACE reads were re-called with MiXCR into one record per CDR3 protein. The data contain more than 1.4 million distinct CDR3 sequences, around 42% of them singletons. The study, taken as a whole, reports: More naive CD4+ cells and higher diversity were found in long-lived than in aged donors. Donor CMV status, an unknown factor, possibly confounded changes in expanded clonotypes.

CDR3 length equals 19 residues. Total RNA was extracted at no less than 5.5 micrograms per sample. The rearrangement links TRBV21-1 to TRBJ1-2; the table's TRBD1 call for D was not verified on the DNA. TRBV21-1 is flagged as a pseudogene. The sample consisted of blood. This receptor was taken from a young woman in good health. CDR3 in DNA: TGTGCCAGCAGCAAAAATTCGGGGACAGGGGCCGTTTGGGACTATGGCTACACCTTC. Residues: CASSKNSGTGAVWDYGYTF.